This TCR beta chain is drawn from a study of molecular identifiers for immune sequencing clone quantification (dated by TCRdb to 2016 to 2019). Regarding the complete study: For a replicate experiment, RNA from roughly 20,000 or 100,000 naive CD8 T cells was divided into five aliquots, and four of the five aliquots were sequenced. This methods study used CD8 T cells to benchmark TCR RNA copy counting and molecular-identifier clustering-based TCR repertoire sequencing (MIDCIRS). Broader findings and caveats from the paper: Spiked-in Jurkat TCR RNA equivalent to a single cell was reported to be detectable even among over 800,000 naive CD8 T cells. Without barcode sub-clustering, chimeric consensus sequences inflated TCR diversity; chimeras reached as high as 47%. Modeling indicated around 2.7 TCR RNA copies recovered per cell, compared with approximately 10 by digital PCR, which implies a capture efficiency of approximately 31%. The naive libraries included spiked-in Jurkat TCR RNA (around 10 copies' worth), and this RNA is not part of the donor repertoire. In CMV-specific effector cells, clones with more than 20 RNA copies accounted for over 98% of molecules, whereas in naive cells such clones accounted for under 1%. Highly expanded clone sizes could be underestimated because identical TCR molecules may share a barcode.

Libraries were constructed by PCR. Sequencing relied on an Illumina HiSeq 4000. Bulk TCR libraries were prepared as previously described, using TCR primers listed in Table S5. Total RNA was purified with the Qiagen AllPrep DNA/RNA kit. Before analysis, reads from multiple sequencing runs of one library were combined. Per the source publication's procedure: Reads were retained only if their TCR constant sequence matched exactly, and those retained reads were trimmed to 150 nt and grouped according to their 12-nt molecular barcodes. Reads in each barcode group were sub-clustered using a 15% Levenshtein threshold, and a quality-weighted consensus sequence was built for each RNA molecule. Non-functional sequences were excluded, and lower-count sequences lying one edit away from another sequence were also excluded. On the basis of fitting two negative binomial distributions, barcode sub-clusters with fewer than 20% of the maximum read count were discarded. TCRdb applied fastp at Q25 and MiXCR to the public reads, then kept only in-frame beta chains. Rows merge per CDR3 protein into single entries with the most common DNA and genes. TCRdb's processing, not the authors', yielded these V and J calls. This sample holds approximately 550,000 distinct CDR3 sequences; about a fifth were observed only once. The ten largest clones represent approximately 0.8% of the sample.

Libraries of naive CD8 T cells were generated from roughly 21,000 to 960,000 sorted cells, with 10%, 30% or 50% of the purified RNA used. Naive CD8 T cells, defined as CD8+CD4-CCR7+CD45RA+, were FACS-sorted into RLT Plus buffer on a BD FACSAria II. Roughly ten TCR copies' worth of Jurkat RNA were spiked into roughly 19,000-1,000,000 naive CD8 T cell samples to test detection sensitivity. CD8 T cells were enriched with RosetteSep CD8+ T Cell Enrichment Cocktail and Ficoll-Paque, followed by ACK red cell lysis. CDR1 SEHNR and CDR2 FQNEAQ are derived from the germline V gene (reference sequence). The CDR3 goes from the cysteine to the phenylalanine over 15 residues. Just the 45-base CDR3 DNA is kept, in frame starting at base 1. Deletion took 5 bases off V and 5 bases off J, with a span of 18 bases between the germline ends. In this sample, this clonotype turned up a few times. It has no known antigen specificity. No quality values exist for individual bases; no much larger clone is one base distant.

Sequencing used naive CD8+ T cells from blood, with Jurkat cell RNA spiked in. The cell subset or site label for this specimen denotes: FACS-sorted CD8+CD4-CCR7+CD45RA+ naive T cells. The clonotype originates from a human donor in good health. Some libraries in this study had Jurkat cell RNA spiked in. The chain was built from TRBV7-9 and TRBJ2-5, with TRBD1 as a weak D call on 6 bases. The DNA is as follows: TGTGCCAGCAGCAACCCGGACAGTCCAACGGAGACCCAGTACTTC. The encoded protein is CASSNPDSPTETQYF.